This T cell receptor (beta chain) was recovered during a study of blood T cell repertoires in COVID-19. Background on the study: Sources were T cells, B-cell-depleted T cells, or PBMCs; the material itself was cDNA or gDNA.

In the original processing: Scientists estimated how many nucleated cells there were by amplifying reference gene primers. Repertoires were generated with immunoSEQ multiplex PCR, while TCRdb's copy carries only in-frame clones and drops some. D and trimming were read from the DNA, whereas the V and J calls and clone size are those reported in that table. The sample has approximately 390,000 clones; around 89% are singletons. The CDR3 is made up of 12 amino acids. The germline CDR1 and CDR2 sequences are SQVTM and ANQGSEA. V lost 6 bases and J 4 bases, leaving 9 bases between the germline ends. A single count supports this clone.

This clonotype was sampled from a man between 18 and 29 years old with active or convalescent COVID-19. V and J are TRBV29-1 and TRBJ2-2; TRBD2 might be the D (5 bases). The sequencing input was peripheral blood. For the CDR3, the DNA is TGCAGCGTGGCGGCGGGCACCGGGGAGCTGTTTTTT. Translated: CSVAAGTGELFF.